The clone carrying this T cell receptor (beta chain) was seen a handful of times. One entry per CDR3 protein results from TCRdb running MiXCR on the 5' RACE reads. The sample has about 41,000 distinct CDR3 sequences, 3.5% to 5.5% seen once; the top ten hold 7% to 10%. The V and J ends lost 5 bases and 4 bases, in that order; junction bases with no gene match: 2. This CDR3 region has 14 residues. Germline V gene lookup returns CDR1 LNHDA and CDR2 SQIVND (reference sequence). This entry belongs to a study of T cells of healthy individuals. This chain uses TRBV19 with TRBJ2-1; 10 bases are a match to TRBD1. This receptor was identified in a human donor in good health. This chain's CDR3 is CASSPGQGYNEQFF. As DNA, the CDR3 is TGTGCCAGTAGTCCGGGACAGGGGTACAATGAGCAGTTCTTC. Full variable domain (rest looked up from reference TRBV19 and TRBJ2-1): DGGITQSPKYLFRKEGQNVTLSCEQNLNHDAMYWYRQDPGQGLRLIYYSQIVNDFQKGDIAEGYSVSREKKESFPLTVTSAQKNPTAFYLCASSPGQGYNEQFFGPGTRLTVL.